The rows below give T cell receptor beta chains drawn from one sample of a study of TIL therapy for anti-PD-1-resistant metastatic lung cancer. The assay was immunoSEQ multiplex PCR, and TCRdb's table has in-frame clones only and misses some. This table holds more than 12,000 clones, around 86% found once. Specimen: blood, collected at baseline. The source is a person between 25 and 79 years old with non-small cell lung cancer. The CDR3 runs from the conserved cysteine through the conserved F or W. The D gene is left open where the match is weak. A clone size is listed for some rows: how often the clone was seen (once, few, many), or a class if it is expanded.

-	-	TRBJ2-1	TRBV19	CASSIQAGGHDNEQFF	TGTGCCAGTAGTATTCAGGCTGGAGGGCATGACAATGAGCAGTTCTTC
TRBD2	-	TRBJ2-7	TRBV19	CASTGTSVPYEQYF	TGTGCCAGTACCGGGACTAGCGTACCCTACGAGCAGTACTTC
TRBD2	-	TRBJ2-1	TRBV7-6	CASSLAVAGGSRSYNEQFF	TGTGCCAGCAGCTTAGCGGTAGCGGGGGGCTCCCGCTCCTACAATGAGCAGTTCTTC
-	-	TRBJ2-2	TRBV4-2	CASSLFRGSGELFF	TGTGCCAGCAGCCTATTTCGGGGTTCCGGGGAGCTGTTTTTT
TRBD1	-	TRBJ1-1	TRBV5-1	CASNWGQENTEAFF	TGCGCCAGCAACTGGGGACAGGAGAACACTGAAGCTTTCTTT
-	few	TRBJ1-1	TRBV7-2	CASSAGRSNTEAFF	TGTGCCAGCAGCGCGGGACGGTCGAACACTGAAGCTTTCTTT
TRBD1	-	TRBJ2-7	TRBV6-6	CASGTGQGAGYEQYF	TGTGCCAGCGGGACCGGACAGGGCGCGGGGTACGAGCAGTACTTC
-	-	TRBJ1-1	TRBV9	CASSPSRPGQTNWNTEAFF	TGTGCCAGCAGCCCCTCCCGCCCGGGACAAACGAATTGGAACACTGAAGCTTTCTTT
-	-	TRBJ1-1	TRBV19	CASSNSLADTEAFF	TGTGCCAGTAGTAACTCTCTCGCGGACACTGAAGCTTTCTTT
TRBD1	few	TRBJ1-1	TRBV5-6	CASSGSGQLNTEAFF	TGTGCCAGCAGCGGGTCGGGACAGCTGAACACTGAAGCTTTCTTT
-	few	TRBJ2-7	TRBV2	CASGPSYEQYF	TGTGCCAGTGGGCCTTCCTACGAGCAGTACTTC
-	-	TRBJ1-5	TRBV2	CASSPTRGNQPQHF	TGTGCCAGCAGCCCCACCCGTGGCAATCAGCCCCAGCATTTT
-	-	TRBJ1-6	TRBV15	CATSRGDGHSPLHF	TGTGCCACCAGCAGGGGAGACGGACATTCACCCCTCCACTTT
-	few	TRBJ1-3	TRBV7-6	CASSDRISGNTIYF	TGTGCCAGCAGCGACAGAATCTCTGGAAACACCATATATTTT
-	once	TRBJ2-1	TRBV14	CASSRVRGVYNEQFF	TGTGCCAGCAGCAGGGTCAGGGGCGTATACAATGAGCAGTTCTTC
TRBD1	-	TRBJ1-3	TRBV19	CASSTRTGAGNTIYF	TGTGCCAGTAGTACCCGGACAGGGGCTGGAAACACCATATATTTT
-	-	TRBJ2-2	TRBV4-2	CASSHRRNTGELFF	TGTGCCAGCAGCCACCGAAGGAACACCGGGGAGCTGTTTTTT
-	-	TRBJ2-5	TRBV7-9	CASEDPHREETQYF	TGTGCCAGCGAAGACCCCCACCGGGAGGAGACCCAGTACTTC
-	-	TRBJ1-6	TRBV7-2	CASSFSASPLHF	TGTGCCAGCAGCTTCTCCGCCTCACCCCTCCACTTT
TRBD2	-	TRBJ2-3	TRBV6-4	CASSDSSSGDTDTQYF	TGTGCCAGCAGTGACTCATCTAGCGGGGACACAGATACGCAGTATTTT
TRBD2	-	TRBJ2-1	TRBV5-1	CASTERGGHSRNEQFF	TGCGCCAGCACCGAGCGGGGGGGCCATTCCCGCAATGAGCAGTTCTTC
TRBD2	once	TRBJ2-3	TRBV2	CASSERGIDTQYF	TGTGCCAGCAGTGAGCGGGGGATAGATACGCAGTATTTT
-	-	TRBJ2-5	TRBV2	CASSLSTQYF	TGTGCCAGCAGCTTGTCCACCCAGTACTTC
TRBD1	-	TRBJ1-1	TRBV11-1	CASSPRTGNTEAFF	TGTGCCAGCAGCCCCCGGACAGGGAACACTGAAGCTTTCTTT
-	-	TRBJ1-1	TRBV19	CASSMGNTEAFF	TGTGCCAGTAGTATGGGCAACACTGAAGCTTTCTTT
-	-	TRBJ2-7	TRBV5-1	CASSLIGAGYEQYF	TGCGCCAGCAGCTTGATAGGGGCGGGCTACGAGCAGTACTTC
-	-	TRBJ1-1	TRBV5-6	CASSLSRGWNTEAFF	TGTGCCAGCAGCCTCAGTAGGGGGTGGAACACTGAAGCTTTCTTT
-	-	TRBJ2-5	TRBV5-7	CASSPGLARETQYF	TGTGCCAGCAGCCCCGGACTGGCAAGGGAGACCCAGTACTTC